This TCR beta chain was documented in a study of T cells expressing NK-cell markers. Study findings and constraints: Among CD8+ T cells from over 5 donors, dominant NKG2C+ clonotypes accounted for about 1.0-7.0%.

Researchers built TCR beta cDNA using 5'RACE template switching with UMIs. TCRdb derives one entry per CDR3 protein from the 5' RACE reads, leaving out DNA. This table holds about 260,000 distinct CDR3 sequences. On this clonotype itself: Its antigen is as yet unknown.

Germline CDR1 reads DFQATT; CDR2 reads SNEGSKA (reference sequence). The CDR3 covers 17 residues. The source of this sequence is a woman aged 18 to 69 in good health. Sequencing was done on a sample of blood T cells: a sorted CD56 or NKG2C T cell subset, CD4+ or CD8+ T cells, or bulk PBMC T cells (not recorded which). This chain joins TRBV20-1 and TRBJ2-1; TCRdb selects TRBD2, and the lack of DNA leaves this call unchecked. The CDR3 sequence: CSARVYPGRSLYNEQFF.